This T cell receptor (beta chain) is from a study of control samples from healthy donors and cancer patients. The CDR3 has 13 amino acids. V was cut by 7 bases and J by 1 base, with 10 bases left in between. CDR1 is MNHEY and CDR2 is SMNVEV in the germline V gene (reference sequence). Sequenced by immunoSEQ multiplex PCR; TCRdb stores in-frame clones only, minus some. The table shows 60,000 to 75,000 clones, with around nine tenths occurring only once. The V call is TRBV27, the J call TRBJ1-1; D unclear. The sample comprised PBMCs. This sequence was found in a man between 60 and 75 years old with colorectal cancer. The CDR3 DNA reads TGTGCCAGCATTCCGGCAGGGAACACTGAAGCTTTCTTT. Residues: CASIPAGNTEAFF.